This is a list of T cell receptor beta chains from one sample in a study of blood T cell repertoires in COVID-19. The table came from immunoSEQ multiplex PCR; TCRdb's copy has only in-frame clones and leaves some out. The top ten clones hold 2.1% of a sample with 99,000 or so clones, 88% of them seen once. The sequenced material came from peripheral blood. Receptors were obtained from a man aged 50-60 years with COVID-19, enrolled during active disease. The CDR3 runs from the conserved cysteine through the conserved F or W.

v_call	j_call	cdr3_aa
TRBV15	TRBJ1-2	CATSRDTTGFRGYTF
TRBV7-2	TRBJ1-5	CASSLKLDQPQHF
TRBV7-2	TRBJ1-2	CASSLSSGSNYGYTF
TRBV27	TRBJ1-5	CASSEQGTLAGQPQHF
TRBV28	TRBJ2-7	CASRIPGQGTYEQYF
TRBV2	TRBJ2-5	CASSRLAGAQETQYF
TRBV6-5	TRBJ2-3	CARKQGRSLTDTQYF
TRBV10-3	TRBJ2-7	CASKLGQGVEQYF
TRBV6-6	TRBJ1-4	CASSYRGRDEKLFF
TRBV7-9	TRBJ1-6	CASSLDGIAPLHF
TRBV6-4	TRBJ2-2	CASSAGQDNTGELFF
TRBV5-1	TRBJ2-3	CASSLVPGSGTDTQYF
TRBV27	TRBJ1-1	CASRVNTGENTEAFF